The 19 T cell receptor beta chains listed next were all sequenced from one sample in a study of cytomegalovirus exposure and HLA in healthy donors. The PCR used 60 Vbeta and 13 Jbeta primers. Clones were sequenced by immunoSEQ multiplex PCR, and TCRdb holds only the in-frame ones, with some missing. The sample lists about 280,000 clones; about 87% were seen once. Sequences were obtained from PBMCs. Receptors were obtained from a woman aged 18-29 years in good health and CMV-seronegative.

This clone appeared once. The V call is TRBV29-1, the J call TRBJ2-1; D may be TRBD2 (5 bases). This CDR3 is built from 11 residues. The V gene's germline CDR1 is SQVTM and CDR2 ANQGSEA. V lost 5 bases and J 8 bases, leaving 10 bases between the germline ends. The CDR3 reads CSVYGGHEQFF. The CDR3 region has the DNA TGCAGCGTTTACGGAGGCCATGAGCAGTTCTTC.

CDR3 sequence (DNA): TGTGCCAGCAGCGGCCCTAGCGCCTCCTACGAGCAGTACTTC. Translating it yields CASSGPSASYEQYF. This chain uses TRBV4-2 with TRBJ2-7; D perhaps matches TRBD2 (6 bases). Trimming cost V 5 bases and J 0 bases, with 11 bases left between them. Germline CDR1 and CDR2: LGHNA and YNFKEQ. There are 14 residues in the CDR3.

The V call is TRBV10-2, the J call TRBJ2-1; perhaps TRBD1 as D (5 bases). This CDR3 has 15 residues. Germline CDR1 and CDR2: WSHSY and SAAADI. V dropped 6 bases and J dropped 0 bases, with 12 bases sitting between them. CDR3 in amino acids: CASSQGFSSYNEQFF. CDR3 in DNA: TGCGCCAGCAGCCAGGGATTTAGCTCCTACAATGAGCAGTTCTTC.

The V gene is TRBV7-2, the J gene TRBJ2-3, with TRBD2 identical over 10 bases. The CDR3 sequence is 15 residues long. V was clipped by 6 bases and J by 6 bases; unmatched bases: 9. Per germline, CDR1 SGHTA and CDR2 FQGNSA. The chain's CDR3 is CASRALAGSFDTQYF. The CDR3 nucleotides read TGTGCCAGCAGGGCACTAGCGGGGTCCTTTGATACGCAGTATTTT. Full variable domain (remainder filled in from reference TRBV7-2 and TRBJ2-3): GAGVSQSPSNKVTEKGKDVELRCDPISGHTALYWYRQSLGQGLEFLIYFQGNSAPDKSGLPSDRFSAERTGGSVSTLTIQRTQQEDSAVYLCASRALAGSFDTQYFGPGTRLTVL.

The chain employs TRBV2 and TRBJ2-1; 16 bases agree with TRBD2. The length of the CDR3 is 16 residues. The ends lost 3 bases at V and 9 bases at J; junction bases unmatched: 5. CDR1 is SNHLY and CDR2 is FYNNEI in the germline V gene. The chain's CDR3 is CASSDLGLAGGTEQFF. As DNA, the CDR3 is TGTGCCAGCAGTGACCTGGGACTAGCGGGGGGGACTGAGCAGTTCTTC.

Worth noting for this clone: Sequence at one end of the junction differs from germline and may be a read error. The chain uses TRBV7-9 and TRBJ2-7; D is possibly TRBD1 (6 bases). The CDR3 spans 13 residues. CDR1 SEHNR and CDR2 FQNEAQ come from the germline V gene (reference sequence). The CDR3 loop is CSSSTDRNYEQYF. The CDR3 DNA sequence: TGTTCCAGCAGTACGGACAGAAACTACGAGCAGTACTTC.

CDR3 nucleotides: TGTGCCAGTAGCGAACAGGGGGGTTGGGGGGAGCTGTTTTTT. Its protein product is CASSEQGGWGELFF. The chain employs TRBV19 and TRBJ2-2; 8 nucleotides align to TRBD1. Trimming took 6 bases from V and 8 from J; bases not matched to a gene: 8. Looked up from germline, CDR1 is LNHDA and CDR2 is SQIVND (reference sequence). This CDR3 has 14 residues.

This clone appeared a few times. V and J are TRBV6-1 and TRBJ1-1; D is uncertain. This CDR3 comprises 14 residues. Deletions cut 10 bases from V and 1 base from J, with 16 bases between. Per germline, CDR1 MNHNS and CDR2 SASEGT. CDR3 region: CATSLLEANTEAFF. Here the CDR3 DNA reads TGTGCCACCTCCCTCCTCGAGGCGAACACTGAAGCTTTCTTT.

The rearrangement joins TRBV13 to TRBJ2-7, with D possibly TRBD2 on 6 matching bases. Trimming pared 5 bases from V and 1 base from J, leaving 18 bases between. CDR1 PRHDT and CDR2 FYEKMQ come from the germline V gene (reference sequence). This CDR3 is 16 amino acids long. The CDR3 sequence is CASSPQGGSSSYEQYF. In DNA form, the CDR3 reads TGTGCCAGCAGCCCGCAAGGAGGGTCGTCTTCCTACGAGCAGTACTTC.

In this sample, this clone turned up once. The J gene is TRBJ1-1, the V gene TRBV2; 9 nucleotides agree with TRBD1. In germline, CDR1 is SNHLY, CDR2 FYNNEI. The CDR3 runs 14 residues. Germline trimming cut 6 bases from V and 1 base from J; bases unmatched to any gene: 3. The CDR3: CASSVQGANTEAFF. The CDR3 DNA follows: TGTGCCAGCAGCGTACAGGGGGCGAACACTGAAGCTTTCTTT.

The V call is TRBV5-1, the J call TRBJ1-1; 9 bases fit TRBD1. Per the germline V gene, CDR1 is SGHRS and CDR2 is YFSETQ. This CDR3 comprises 13 residues. The V gene end was trimmed by 4 bases and the J gene end by 4 bases; junction bases not matched to a gene: 2. CDR3 in DNA: TGCGCCAGCAGCCAGACAGGGGGCACTGAAGCTTTCTTT. Translated, it gives CASSQTGGTEAFF. Full variable domain (missing parts from reference TRBV5-1 and TRBJ1-1): KAGVTQTPRYLIKTRGQQVTLSCSPISGHRSVSWYQQTPGQGLQFLFEYFSETQRNKGNFPGRFSGRQFSNSRSEMNVSTLELGDSALYLCASSQTGGTEAFFGQGTRLTVV.

This chain joins TRBV6-1 and TRBJ2-7, with 9 positions matching TRBD1. Germline CDR1 reads MNHNS; CDR2 reads SASEGT. The CDR3 is 17 amino acids. V was clipped by 0 bases and J by 4 bases; unmatched bases: 10. The CDR3 DNA reads TGTGCCAGCAGTGAAGCGATGGCGGGGACAGGGCTATACGAGCAGTACTTC. Its translation is CASSEAMAGTGLYEQYF.

Regarding this clone: Relative to the germline gene, one junction end is altered; a read error may explain this. The chain uses TRBV2 and TRBJ2-7, with TRBD1 as a possible D gene (6 bases). The CDR3 covers 13 residues. CDR1 and CDR2 from the germline V gene are SNHLY and FYNNEI. The CDR3: CANSGAGVYEQYF. The CDR3 DNA follows: TGTGCCAACAGTGGGGCAGGGGTCTACGAGCAGTACTTC.

The chain recombines TRBV5-1 with TRBJ2-5, with TRBD1 as a possible D gene (5 bases). This CDR3 has 17 residues. Per germline, CDR1 SGHRS and CDR2 YFSETQ. V lost 0 bases and J 7 bases, leaving 22 bases between the germline ends. DNA for the CDR3: TGCGCCAGCAGCTTGGAGTCGGTGCAGGGCCGTGCGAGGACCCAGTACTTC. Its translation is CASSLESVQGRARTQYF.

This chain uses TRBV4-1 with TRBJ1-3; a weak D match, TRBD1 (6 bases). Trimming took off 5 bases at V and 3 bases at J, with 20 bases between the two ends. CDR1 and CDR2 (germline): MGHRA, YSYEKL. The CDR3 runs 17 residues. The CDR3 DNA reads as TGCGCCAGCAGCTTAGGGGGGGTAGGACCAAATGGAAACACCATATATTTT. It yields the protein CASSLGGVGPNGNTIYF.

The chain couples TRBV18 to TRBJ1-1, with 7 bases that match TRBD1. This CDR3 has 13 residues. Trimming took 5 bases from V and 6 from J; bases not matched to a gene: 6. Germline V lookup: CDR1 KGHSH, CDR2 LQKENI. The CDR3 loop is CASSVRGQAEAFF. The CDR3 DNA follows: TGTGCCAGCTCAGTTAGGGGGCAGGCTGAAGCTTTCTTT. Full variable domain (missing parts from reference TRBV18 and TRBJ1-1): NAGVMQNPRHLVRRRGQEARLRCSPMKGHSHVYWYRQLPEEGLKFMVYLQKENIIDESGMPKERFSAEFPKEGPSILRIQQVVRGDSAAYFCASSVRGQAEAFFGQGTRLTVV.

This clone was seen once. J is TRBJ1-1 and V is TRBV5-1; D remains unclear. V lost 4 bases and J lost 7, with 23 bases in between. Per the germline V gene, CDR1 is SGHRS and CDR2 is YFSETQ. The CDR3 is 16 residues long. CDR3 loop: CASSPRGAGVLFEAFF. DNA for the CDR3: TGCGCCAGCAGCCCCCGGGGTGCGGGTGTCCTTTTTGAAGCTTTCTTT.

This clone has just a few counts. The rearrangement uses TRBV19 and TRBJ2-7; TRBD2 aligns across 7 bases. With V trimmed by 3 bases and J by 3 bases, 14 bases remained unmatched. This CDR3 has 17 amino acids. Germline V CDR1 and CDR2: LNHDA, SQIVND (reference sequence). The chain's CDR3 is CASSISGAARGHYEQYF. CDR3 in DNA: TGTGCCAGTAGTATCAGCGGGGCGGCGCGAGGACACTACGAGCAGTACTTC.

The genes are TRBV5-1 and TRBJ2-2; D is perhaps TRBD1 (6 bases). The CDR3 is made up of 16 amino acids. Germline V gene lookup returns CDR1 SGHRS and CDR2 YFSETQ. The V end lost 7 bases, the J end lost 3 bases, and 19 bases lay between the germline ends. The CDR3 nucleotides read TGCGCCAGCCGGCCACAGGGCGGGCCTGACACCGGGGAGCTGTTTTTT. Protein sequence: CASRPQGGPDTGELFF.